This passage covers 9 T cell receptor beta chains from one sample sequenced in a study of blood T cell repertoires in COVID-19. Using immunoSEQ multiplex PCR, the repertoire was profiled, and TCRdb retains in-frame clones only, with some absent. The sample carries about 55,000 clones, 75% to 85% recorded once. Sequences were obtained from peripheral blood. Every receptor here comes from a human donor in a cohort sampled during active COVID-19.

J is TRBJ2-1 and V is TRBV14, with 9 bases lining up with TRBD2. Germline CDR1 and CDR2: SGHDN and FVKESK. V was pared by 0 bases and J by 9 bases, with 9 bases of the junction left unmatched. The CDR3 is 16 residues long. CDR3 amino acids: CASSQDWGGRAREQFF. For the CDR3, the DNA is TGTGCCAGCAGCCAAGATTGGGGCGGGAGGGCCCGTGAGCAGTTCTTC.

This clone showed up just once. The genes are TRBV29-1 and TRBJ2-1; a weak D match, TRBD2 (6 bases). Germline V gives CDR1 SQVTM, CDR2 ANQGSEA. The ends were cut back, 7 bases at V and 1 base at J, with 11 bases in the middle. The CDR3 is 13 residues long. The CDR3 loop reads CSGGEYSYNEQFF. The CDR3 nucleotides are TGCAGCGGGGGGGAGTATTCCTACAATGAGCAGTTCTTC.

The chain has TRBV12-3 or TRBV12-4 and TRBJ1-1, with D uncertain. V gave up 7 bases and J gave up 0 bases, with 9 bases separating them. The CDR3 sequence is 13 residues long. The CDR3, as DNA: TGTGCCAGCACCACCGGAGTGAACACTGAAGCTTTCTTT. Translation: CASTTGVNTEAFF.

CDR3 in amino acids: CASSRRTGNGELFF. CDR3 bases: TGTGCCAGCAGCCGGCGCACAGGGAACGGGGAGCTGTTTTTT. The rearrangement uses TRBV3-1 (or the pseudogene TRBV3-2) and TRBJ2-2, with D maybe TRBD1 (6 bases). Deletions cut 4 bases from V and 7 bases from J, with 13 bases between. Per germline, CDR1 LGHDT and CDR2 YNNKEL (reference sequence). This CDR3 is 14 amino acids long.

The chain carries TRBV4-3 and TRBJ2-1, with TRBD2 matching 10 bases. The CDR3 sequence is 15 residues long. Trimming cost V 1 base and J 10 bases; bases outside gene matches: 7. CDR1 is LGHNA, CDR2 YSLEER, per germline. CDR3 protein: CASSQGASGSGEQFF. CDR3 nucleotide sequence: TGCGCCAGCAGCCAAGGGGCTAGCGGGAGTGGGGAGCAGTTCTTC.

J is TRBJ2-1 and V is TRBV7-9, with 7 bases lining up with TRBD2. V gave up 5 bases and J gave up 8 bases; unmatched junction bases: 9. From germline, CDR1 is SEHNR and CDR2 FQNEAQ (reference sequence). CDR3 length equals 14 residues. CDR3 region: CASSRRREGHEQFF. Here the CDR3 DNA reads TGTGCCAGCAGCCGTCGGAGGGAGGGCCATGAGCAGTTCTTC.

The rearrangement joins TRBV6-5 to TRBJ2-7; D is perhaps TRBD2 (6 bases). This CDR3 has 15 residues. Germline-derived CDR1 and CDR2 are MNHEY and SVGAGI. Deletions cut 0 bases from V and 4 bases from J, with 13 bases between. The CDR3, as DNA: TGTGCCAGCAGTTACTCGGGCGGGAATAGGTACGAGCAGTACTTC. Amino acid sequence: CASSYSGGNRYEQYF.

The CDR3 DNA is TGTGCCAGTACCAACGGCCCGGGACAGGGCAACTATGGCTACACCTTC. It specifies CASTNGPGQGNYGYTF. The V call is TRBV19, the J call TRBJ1-2; 9 bases map to TRBD1. Germline CDR1 reads LNHDA; CDR2 reads SQIVND (reference sequence). The CDR3 contains 16 residues. V gave up 7 bases and J gave up 2 bases; unmatched junction bases: 11. Drawing the rest from reference TRBV19 and TRBJ1-2, the complete variable domain is DGGITQSPKYLFRKEGQNVTLSCEQNLNHDAMYWYRQDPGQGLRLIYYSQIVNDFQKGDIAEGYSVSREKKESFPLTVTSAQKNPTAFYLCASTNGPGQGNYGYTFGSGTRLTVV.

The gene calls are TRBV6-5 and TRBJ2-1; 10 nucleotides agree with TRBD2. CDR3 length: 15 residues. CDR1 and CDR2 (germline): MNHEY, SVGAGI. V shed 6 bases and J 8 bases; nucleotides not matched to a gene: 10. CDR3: CASSNTRLAGDEQFF. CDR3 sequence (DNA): TGTGCCAGCAGCAATACGCGACTAGCGGGCGATGAGCAGTTCTTC.